The clone carrying this T cell receptor beta chain has at least ten counts. The CDR3 spans 12 residues. Trimming cost V 1 base and J 11 bases, with 11 bases left between them. In germline, CDR1 is SGHTA, CDR2 FQGNSA. The authors built TCR beta libraries using iRepertoire HTBI primers and Arm-PCR of CDR3 regions. Each CDR3 protein is one row after TCRdb ran MiXCR on the multiplex PCR reads. Among hundreds of thousands of distinct CDR3 sequences listed, 15% to 18% were seen once. The sample originates from a study of regulatory T cells in long-lasting Graves disease. Noted time point: newly diagnosed GD, antithyroid drugs for less than 3 months. PBMC RNA was the source of the TCR library.

The source of this sequence is a female donor with Graves disease. This specimen consisted of peripheral blood mononuclear cells (PBMCs), obtained at new diagnosis, from a patient treated with antithyroid drugs. This chain connects TRBV7-2 to TRBJ1-1; tentative D call: TRBD1 (5 bases). The CDR3 sequence is CASSLVGGRAFF. As DNA, the CDR3 is TGTGCCAGCAGCTTAGTTGGGGGTAGGGCTTTCTTT. The variable domain in full, with the rest retrieved from reference TRBV7-2 and TRBJ1-1, is GAGVSQSPSNKVTEKGKDVELRCDPISGHTALYWYRQSLGQGLEFLIYFQGNSAPDKSGLPSDRFSAERTGGSVSTLTIQRTQQEDSAVYLCASSLVGGRAFFGQGTRLTVV.